This record concerns one T cell receptor (beta chain) sequence. This entry is derived from a study of CD8+ T cells in alopecia areata. Treatment noted: oral pan-JAK inhibitor, 5-10 mg twice daily. The sorting of PBMCs gave CD4+ and CD8+ T cells. This CDR3 comprises 13 residues. V lost 4 bases to trimming and J lost 5 bases, with 10 bases between them. The germline V gene has CDR1 SGHRS and CDR2 YFSETQ. Following RNA extraction, reverse transcription yielded cDNA that acted as the sequencing template. Sequencing was performed with immunoSEQ multiplex PCR; in TCRdb, only in-frame clones are kept and a portion is missing. Of roughly 64,000 clones listed, roughly 50% are singletons.

Sequences were derived from CD8+ T cells sorted from blood, sampled at approximately week 36, from a patient treated with tofacitinib. The TCR sequence derives from a human donor with alopecia areata. This chain uses TRBV5-1 with TRBJ2-1; D is undetermined. For the CDR3, the DNA is TGCGCCAGCAGCGCCTACTACCACAATGAGCAGTTCTTC. Its translation is CASSAYYHNEQFF.